This paragraph covers one T cell receptor (beta chain) sequence. This entry comes from a study of blood T cell repertoires in COVID-19. Study-level background: The United States, Italy and Spain provided the acute and convalescent COVID-19 samples.

CDR1 LNHDA and CDR2 SQIVND come from the germline V gene (reference sequence). This CDR3 has 15 residues. Trimming took 6 bases from V and 7 from J, leaving 16 bases between them. Original handling: Researchers report that nucleated cell counts were estimated from reference gene primer amplification. Measured with immunoSEQ multiplex PCR; TCRdb has only the in-frame clones, and not every one. V and J calls and clone size are given by that table; D and trimming were obtained from the DNA. This table holds 150,000 to 200,000 clones, about 90% found once. Sequencing was done on a sample of PBMCs or T cells enriched from blood (not recorded which). The chain links TRBV19 to TRBJ1-6; D is unclear. The TCR comes from a human donor with acute COVID-19. The donor label of this sample is uncertain. DNA for the CDR3: TGTGCCAGTAGACCCCGGGGAGGCGGCAATTCACCCCTCCACTTT. This sequence encodes CASRPRGGGNSPLHF.